A selection of T cell receptor beta chains follows, all from one sample in a study of blood T cell repertoires in COVID-19. Generated by immunoSEQ multiplex PCR, the TCRdb table keeps only in-frame clones and is missing some. The sample yields tens of thousands of clones, approximately 90% seen once. The sample comprised peripheral blood. These TCRs come from a human donor in a cohort sampled during active COVID-19. CDR3s include the opening cysteine and the closing phenylalanine or tryptophan. The D gene is left open where the match is weak. Not every row has a clone size; where given, it reads once, few, many or a size class.

>once|TRBJ1-3|TRBV11-2|.
TGTGCCAGCAGCTTAGCTTGGGGGCCCGGAAACACCATATATTTT
CASSLAWGPGNTIYF
>.|TRBJ2-7|TRBV3-1/TRBV3-2|TRBD2
TGTGCCAGCAGCCAGGGACTAGCGGGGGCCTCCTACGAGCAGTACTTC
CASSQGLAGASYEQYF
>.|TRBJ1-6|TRBV27|.
TGTGCCAGCAGTTTCCGGGACAATAATTCACCCCTCCACTTT
CASSFRDNNSPLHF
>.|TRBJ2-7|TRBV6-5|TRBD1
TGTGCCAGCAGTTACGGGGTTCCGGGACAGGGGGCCGAGCAGTACTTC
CASSYGVPGQGAEQYF
>.|TRBJ1-1|TRBV2|.
TGTGCCAGCAGTGAAGGGGCAGGGGCTTTGAACACTGAAGCTTTCTTT
CASSEGAGALNTEAFF
>.|TRBJ2-7|TRBV11-2|.
TGTGCCAGCAGCTTAGCCCCGGCCTACGAGCAGTACTTC
CASSLAPAYEQYF
>.|TRBJ2-1|TRBV6-5|TRBD1
TGTGCCAGCAGTCCCGGGACAGGGGCCCTCAATGAGCAGTTCTTC
CASSPGTGALNEQFF
>.|TRBJ2-7|TRBV4-1|.
TGCGCCAGCAGCCAAGATGCGGGCCGGGATTCTCTTGCGGGCCCATACGAGCAGTACTTC
CASSQDAGRDSLAGPYEQYF
>.|TRBJ1-1|TRBV28|TRBD1
TGTGCCAGCAGTCAGGACAGGGGGAGTACTGAAGCTTTCTTT
CASSQDRGSTEAFF
>once|TRBJ1-3|TRBV6-2/TRBV6-3|.
TGTGCCAGCAGTTACTGGTATGAGGACAGTTCCCGGAACACCATATATTTT
CASSYWYEDSSRNTIYF
>few|TRBJ2-7|TRBV12-3/TRBV12-4|TRBD1
TGTGCCAGCAGTCCACAGGGGGCCTACGAGCAGTACTTC
CASSPQGAYEQYF
>.|TRBJ1-2|TRBV6-5|.
TGTGCCACCCAAACAGGGCTTTATGGCTACACCTTC
CATQTGLYGYTF
>few|TRBJ1-2|TRBV27|TRBD1
TGTGCCAGCTCCCCAGGGGGATCCAACTATGGCTACACCTTC
CASSPGGSNYGYTF
>.|TRBJ1-2|TRBV6-6|.
TGTGCCAGCAGTTACTCCTCGGACTATGGCTACACCTTC
CASSYSSDYGYTF
>.|TRBJ2-7|TRBV15|.
TGTGCCACCAGCGCCTTGGCGAGAGGGTATTCCTACGAGCAGTACTTC
CATSALARGYSYEQYF
>.|TRBJ1-1|TRBV11-2|TRBD1
TGTGCCAGCAGCTTCGGGACAGTGAGAGCCTCGAACACTGAAGCTTTCTTT
CASSFGTVRASNTEAFF
>.|TRBJ1-1|TRBV19|TRBD1
TGTGCCAGTAAGATAAGGACAGGGTGGAACACTGAAGCTTTCTTT
CASKIRTGWNTEAFF
>.|TRBJ1-5|TRBV6-5|.
TGTGCCAGCCTAGTAGGAGGGGACAATCAGCCCCAGCATTTT
CASLVGGDNQPQHF
>.|TRBJ1-6|TRBV12-5|.
TGTGCTAGTGGTATTAGCTCCTATAATTCACCCCTCCACTTT
CASGISSYNSPLHF
>few|TRBJ1-4|TRBV5-5|.
TGTGCCAGCAGCCCGCAGGTTATAACTAATGAAAAACTGTTTTTT
CASSPQVITNEKLFF
>.|TRBJ1-6|TRBV11-2|.
TGTGCCAGCAGCTCCAAGACAGGCTCCTATAATTCACCCCTCCACTTT
CASSSKTGSYNSPLHF
>once|TRBJ1-2|TRBV27|.
TGTGCCAGCAGTTTATCCCCAGAGGTTGGCTACACCTTC
CASSLSPEVGYTF
>.|TRBJ2-7|TRBV30|TRBD2
TGTGCCTGGAGTAGCGGGAACTCGTACGAGCAGTACTTC
CAWSSGNSYEQYF
>.|TRBJ1-6|TRBV25-1|.
TGTGCCAGCAGTGAAGGGCCAGGAGGGGAAAATTCACCCCTCCACTTT
CASSEGPGGENSPLHF
>.|TRBJ1-1|TRBV2|.
TGTGCCAGCTCCCCCCTACAGGGGAACACTGAAGCTTTCTTT
CASSPLQGNTEAFF
>.|TRBJ2-7|TRBV7-9|.
TGTGCCAGCAGCTCCTCCAGGAGTGCGGGGTACGAGCAGTACTTC
CASSSSRSAGYEQYF
>.|TRBJ2-7|TRBV5-1|.
TGCGCCAGCAGCTTACAGGGCCTGGTAGAAGAGCAGTACTTC
CASSLQGLVEEQYF
>.|TRBJ1-5|TRBV2|.
TGTGCCAGCAGTGAAAATAGGGGCCGCAATCAGCCCCAGCATTTT
CASSENRGRNQPQHF
>.|TRBJ1-2|TRBV28|TRBD1
TGTGCCAGCAGTTCTCTCCATACAGGGGGCGACTATGGCTACACCTTC
CASSSLHTGGDYGYTF
>.|TRBJ1-1|TRBV7-8|TRBD1
TGTGCCAGCAGCCCAGGGGGGATGGCCTTTCTGAACACTGAAGCTTTCTTT
CASSPGGMAFLNTEAFF
>.|TRBJ2-7|TRBV11-2|.
TGTGCCAGCAGCTTAGATGCAGGGCCCGTCTACGAGCAGTACTTC
CASSLDAGPVYEQYF
>.|TRBJ1-1|TRBV9|.
TGTGCCAGCAGCGTAGTGGAGGGGAGAAACACTGAAGCTTTCTTT
CASSVVEGRNTEAFF
>.|TRBJ2-7|TRBV13|TRBD2
TGTGCCAGCAGCGGTCGCGGGGGAAGGGTTGCCTACGAGCAGTACTTC
CASSGRGGRVAYEQYF
>.|TRBJ2-5|TRBV11-2|TRBD2
TGTGCCAGCAGCTTAAGACTAGCGGGGGGGAGGAAAGAGACCCAGTACTTC
CASSLRLAGGRKETQYF
>.|TRBJ2-5|TRBV7-8|.
TGTGCCAGCAGAGGAGGGGGGGCCCAAGAGACCCAGTACTTC
CASRGGGAQETQYF
>.|TRBJ2-7|TRBV27|.
TGTGCCAGCAGTTGGGCTCACGAGCAGTACTTC
CASSWAHEQYF
>.|TRBJ2-7|TRBV27|.
TGTGCCAGCAGTCTATCCCCCGCCTACGAGCAGTACTTC
CASSLSPAYEQYF
>.|TRBJ1-1|TRBV18|.
TGTGCCAGCTCACCACAGGGATCAGGGTCTGAAGCTTTCTTT
CASSPQGSGSEAFF
>.|TRBJ2-7|TRBV6-5|.
TGTGCCAGCAGTTGCCCCGGGAACAGGGCAAGATACGAGCAGTACTTC
CASSCPGNRARYEQYF
>.|TRBJ2-3|TRBV5-6|.
TGTGCCAGCAGCTTGTCGTCCGGACAGCACACAGATACGCAGTATTTT
CASSLSSGQHTDTQYF